This entry features one TCR beta chain sequence. The antigen remains undetermined. Produced via immunoSEQ multiplex PCR; TCRdb's table is partial and in-frame only. The sample carries approximately 35,000 clones, roughly nine tenths recorded once. These data come from a study of regulatory dendritic cells for organ transplantation. General study points: The most alloreactive TCR clonotypes were found in resting memory CD8+ cells. Considerable individual heterogeneity was seen in alloreactive memory CD8+ T cells.

FACS sorted CD4+ or CD8+ T cells into CD45RA+ naive and CD45RO+ memory. The sequenced material came from naive CD4+ T cells from blood. Sample subset: CD45RA+ naive T cells. This receptor was taken from a human donor in good health.

CDR3: CAWSSQGFYGYTF. CDR3 nucleotides: TGTGCCTGGAGTTCGCAGGGGTTCTATGGCTACACCTTC. The chain is built from TRBV30 and TRBJ1-2; D possibly corresponds to TRBD1 (6 bases). Trimming took 2 bases from V and 4 from J, leaving 11 bases between them. CDR3 length equals 13 residues. Germline assignment: CDR1 GTSNPN and CDR2 SVGIG (reference sequence).